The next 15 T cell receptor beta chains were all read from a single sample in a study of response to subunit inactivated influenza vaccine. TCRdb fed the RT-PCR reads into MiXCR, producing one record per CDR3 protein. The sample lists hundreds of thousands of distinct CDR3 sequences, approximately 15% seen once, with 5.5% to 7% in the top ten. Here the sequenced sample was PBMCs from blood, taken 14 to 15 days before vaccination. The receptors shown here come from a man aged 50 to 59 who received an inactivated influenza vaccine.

CDR3 DNA: TGTGCCAGCAGTTACGGGACTAGTTTCTCCTACGAGCAGTACTTC. Protein: CASSYGTSFSYEQYF. The genes are TRBV6-2 or TRBV6-3 and TRBJ2-7; TRBD2 matches 8 bases. V lost 2 bases to trimming and J lost 0 bases; unmatched junction nucleotides: 3. Germline V gives CDR1 MNHEY, CDR2 SVGEGT. The CDR3 consists of 15 residues.

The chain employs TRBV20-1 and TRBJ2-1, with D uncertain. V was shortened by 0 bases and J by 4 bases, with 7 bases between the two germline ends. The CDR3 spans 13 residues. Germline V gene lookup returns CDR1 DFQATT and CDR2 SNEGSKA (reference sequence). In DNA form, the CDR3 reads TGCAGTGCTAGAGAGGACCCGTACAATGAGCAGTTCTTC. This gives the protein CSAREDPYNEQFF.

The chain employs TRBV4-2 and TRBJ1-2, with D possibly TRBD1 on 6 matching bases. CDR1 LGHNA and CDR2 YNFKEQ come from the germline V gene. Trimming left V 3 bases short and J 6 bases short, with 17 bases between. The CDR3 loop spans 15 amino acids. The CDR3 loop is CASSHTGRGGNGYTF. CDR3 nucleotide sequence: TGTGCCAGCAGCCACACAGGGCGCGGAGGGAATGGCTACACCTTC.

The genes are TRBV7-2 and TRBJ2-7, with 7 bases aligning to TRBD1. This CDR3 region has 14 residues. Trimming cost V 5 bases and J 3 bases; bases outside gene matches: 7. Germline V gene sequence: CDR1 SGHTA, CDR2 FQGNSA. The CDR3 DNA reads TGTGCCAGCAGCGCCACGACAGGGAACTACGAGCAGTACTTC. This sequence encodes CASSATTGNYEQYF.

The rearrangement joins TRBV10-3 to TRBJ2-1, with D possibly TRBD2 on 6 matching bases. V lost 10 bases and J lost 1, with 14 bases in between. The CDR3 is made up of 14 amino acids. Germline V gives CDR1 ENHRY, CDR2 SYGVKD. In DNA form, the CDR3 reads TGTGCCACCGCAGATCGGGGGTCCTACAATGAGCAGTTCTTC. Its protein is CATADRGSYNEQFF.

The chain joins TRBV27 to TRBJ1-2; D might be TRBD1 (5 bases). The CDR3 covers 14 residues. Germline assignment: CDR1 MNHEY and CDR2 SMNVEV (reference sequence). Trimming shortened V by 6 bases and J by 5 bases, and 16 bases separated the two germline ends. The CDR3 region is CASRHGTMEYGYTF. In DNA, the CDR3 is TGTGCCAGCAGACACGGGACGATGGAGTATGGCTACACCTTC.

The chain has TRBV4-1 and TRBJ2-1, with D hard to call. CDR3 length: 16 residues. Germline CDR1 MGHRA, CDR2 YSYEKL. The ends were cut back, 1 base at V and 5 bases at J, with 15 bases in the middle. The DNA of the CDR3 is TGCGCCAGCAGCCAAGGTTCGGTCCTGGCAAACAATGAGCAGTTCTTC. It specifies CASSQGSVLANNEQFF.

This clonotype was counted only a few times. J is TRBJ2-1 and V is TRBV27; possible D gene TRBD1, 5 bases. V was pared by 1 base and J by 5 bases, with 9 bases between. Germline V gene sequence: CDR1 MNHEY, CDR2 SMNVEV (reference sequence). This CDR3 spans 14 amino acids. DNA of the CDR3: TGTGCCAGCAGTTTATATCCGACAGACAATGAGCAGTTCTTC. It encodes CASSLYPTDNEQFF.

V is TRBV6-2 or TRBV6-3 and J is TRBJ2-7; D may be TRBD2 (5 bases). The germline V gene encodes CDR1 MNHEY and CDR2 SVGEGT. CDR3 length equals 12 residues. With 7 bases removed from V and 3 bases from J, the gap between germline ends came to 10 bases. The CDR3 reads CASNNEGYEQYF. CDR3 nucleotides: TGTGCCAGCAATAATGAGGGCTACGAGCAGTACTTC.

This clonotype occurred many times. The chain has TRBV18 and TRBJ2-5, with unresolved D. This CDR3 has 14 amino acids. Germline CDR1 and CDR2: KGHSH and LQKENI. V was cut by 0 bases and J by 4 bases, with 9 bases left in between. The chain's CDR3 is CASSPPISRETQYF. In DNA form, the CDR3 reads TGTGCCAGCTCACCACCGATTAGCCGAGAGACCCAGTACTTC.

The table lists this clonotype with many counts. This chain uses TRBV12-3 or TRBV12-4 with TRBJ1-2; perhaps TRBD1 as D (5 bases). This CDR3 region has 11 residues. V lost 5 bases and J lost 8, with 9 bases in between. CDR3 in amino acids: CASSPGGGYTF. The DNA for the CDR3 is TGTGCCAGCAGTCCGGGGGGGGGCTACACCTTC.

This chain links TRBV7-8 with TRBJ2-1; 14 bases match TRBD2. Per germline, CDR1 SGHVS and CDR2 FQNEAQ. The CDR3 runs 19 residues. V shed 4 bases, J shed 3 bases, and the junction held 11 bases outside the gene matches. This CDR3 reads CASSSPRTSGRMFYNEQFF. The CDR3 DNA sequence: TGTGCCAGCAGCTCGCCTAGGACTAGCGGGAGGATGTTCTACAATGAGCAGTTCTTC.

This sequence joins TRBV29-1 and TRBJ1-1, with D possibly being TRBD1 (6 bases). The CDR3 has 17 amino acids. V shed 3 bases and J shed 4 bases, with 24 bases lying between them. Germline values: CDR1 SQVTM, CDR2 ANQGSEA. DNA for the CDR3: TGCAGCGTTGATTTTCTCCGCCGGGACAACAACCCCACTGAAGCTTTCTTT. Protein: CSVDFLRRDNNPTEAFF.

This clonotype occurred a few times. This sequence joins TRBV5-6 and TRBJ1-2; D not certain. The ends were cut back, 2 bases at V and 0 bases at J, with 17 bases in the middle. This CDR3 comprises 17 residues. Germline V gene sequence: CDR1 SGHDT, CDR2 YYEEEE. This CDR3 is CASSLRGFTITNYGYTF. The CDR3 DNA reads TGTGCCAGCAGCTTACGGGGTTTCACAATTACTAACTATGGCTACACCTTC.

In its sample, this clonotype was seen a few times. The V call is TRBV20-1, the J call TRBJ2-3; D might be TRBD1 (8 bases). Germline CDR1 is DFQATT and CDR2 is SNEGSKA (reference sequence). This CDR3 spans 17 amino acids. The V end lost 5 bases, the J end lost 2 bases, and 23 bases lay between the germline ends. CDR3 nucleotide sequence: TGCAGTGCTCGAGGACAGGGAGGGGGTGTACACACAGATACGCAGTATTTT. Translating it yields CSARGQGGGVHTDTQYF.